This TCR beta chain was captured in a study of cytomegalovirus exposure and HLA in healthy donors. V was trimmed by 9 bases and J by 0 bases, leaving 12 bases between them. This CDR3 spans 15 amino acids. The germline gives CDR1 MNHEY, CDR2 SMNVEV (reference sequence). The PCR contained 60 Vbeta and 13 Jbeta primers. Sequenced by immunoSEQ multiplex PCR; TCRdb stores in-frame clones only, minus some. The table lists about 150,000 clones, roughly 80% of them singletons. Whole-study findings and limits: A link between a missense DCLRE1C variant and TCR beta V- and J-gene trimming emerged from a later analysis. Some V segments, including TRBV6-2 and TRBV6-3, were excluded as indistinguishable.

This clone was seen a few times. Its antigen is still unknown. This clonotype originated in a man in his thirties or forties in good health and CMV-seropositive. The J gene is TRBJ2-6, the V gene TRBV27, with D perhaps matching TRBD1 (5 bases). The specimen was PBMCs. CDR3 amino acids: CARQVDSSGANVLTF. The DNA of the CDR3 is TGTGCCAGACAGGTAGATAGCTCTGGGGCCAACGTCCTGACTTTC. The variable domain in full, with the rest retrieved from reference TRBV27 and TRBJ2-6, is EAQVTQNPRYLITVTGKKLTVTCSQNMNHEYMSWYRQDPGLGLRQIYYSMNVEVTDKGDVPEGYKVSRKEKRNFPLILESPSPNQTSLYFCARQVDSSGANVLTFGAGSRLTVL.